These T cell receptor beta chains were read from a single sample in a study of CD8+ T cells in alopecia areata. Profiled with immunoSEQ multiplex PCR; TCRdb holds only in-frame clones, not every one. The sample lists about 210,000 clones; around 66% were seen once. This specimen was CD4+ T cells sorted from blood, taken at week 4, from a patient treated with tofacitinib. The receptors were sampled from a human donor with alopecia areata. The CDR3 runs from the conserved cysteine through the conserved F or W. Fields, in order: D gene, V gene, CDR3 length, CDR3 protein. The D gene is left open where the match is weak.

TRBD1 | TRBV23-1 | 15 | CASSQPIDRVSPLHF
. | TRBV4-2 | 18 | CASSQETLDSISGNTIYF
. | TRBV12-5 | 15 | CASGSRGVWTDTQYF
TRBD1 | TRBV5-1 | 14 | CASSLGQGGNTQYF
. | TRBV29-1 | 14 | CSVGGSSGANVLTF
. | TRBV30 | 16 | CAWSREVPSRYNEQFF
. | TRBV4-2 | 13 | CASSPQGAREAFF
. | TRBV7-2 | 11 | CASSHRYEQYF
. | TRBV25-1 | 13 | CASSVTGSGELFF
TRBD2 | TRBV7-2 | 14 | CASSLGRAVETQYF
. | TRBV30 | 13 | CAGEGGGGTEAFF
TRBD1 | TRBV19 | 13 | CASSIGGGGLAFF
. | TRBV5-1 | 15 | CASSISAGSYNEQFF
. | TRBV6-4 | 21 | CASSDSTVLSSLLCSNQPQHF
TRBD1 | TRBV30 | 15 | CAWATRQGSNTEAFF
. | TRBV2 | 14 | CASKKTSFEETQYF
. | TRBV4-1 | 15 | CASSQAGISNQPQHF
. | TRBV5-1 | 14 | CASSLASYSYEQYF
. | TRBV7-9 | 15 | CASSLAGHGGETQYF
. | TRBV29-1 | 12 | CSVGDVGNEAFF
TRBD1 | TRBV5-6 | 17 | CASSFLRDRATYNEQFF
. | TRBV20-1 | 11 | CSASPNTEAFF
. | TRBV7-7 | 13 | CASSSDRVETQYF
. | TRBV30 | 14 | CAWSVQGKSAEQYF
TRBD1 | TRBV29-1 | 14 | CSVVGTGSGNTIYF
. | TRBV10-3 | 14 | CAINSRAGANVLTF
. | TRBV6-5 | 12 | CASSYSGDTQYF
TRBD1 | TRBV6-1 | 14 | CASTNEPRGVSYTF
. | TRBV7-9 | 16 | CASSLAPGHRHYGYTF
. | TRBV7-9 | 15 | CASSHAVPSNYGYTF
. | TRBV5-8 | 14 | CASSRIWGGYGYTF
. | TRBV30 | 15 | CAWINGSSGANVLTF
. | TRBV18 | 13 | CASSPPGDTEAFF